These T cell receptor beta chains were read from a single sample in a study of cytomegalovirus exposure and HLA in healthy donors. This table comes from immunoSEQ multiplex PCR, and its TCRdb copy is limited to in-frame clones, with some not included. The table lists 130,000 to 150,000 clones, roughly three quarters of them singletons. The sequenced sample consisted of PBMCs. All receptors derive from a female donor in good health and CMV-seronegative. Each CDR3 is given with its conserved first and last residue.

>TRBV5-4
CASSKRTGTNYGYTF
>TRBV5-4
CASSSSGGTVTEAFF
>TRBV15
CATSRDLQNYGYTF
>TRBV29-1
CSVGGGQETQYF
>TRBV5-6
CASSLAGNTEAFF
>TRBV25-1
CASSELGLAPDTQYF
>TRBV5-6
CASSLGTGGDTQYF
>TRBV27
CASSLRGYNEQFF
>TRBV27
CASSFLTGNTEAFF
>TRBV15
CATSRDFGAGGNQPQHF
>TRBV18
CASSHNTGEETQYF
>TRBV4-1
CASSQVTSGNYEQYF
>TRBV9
CASSPQGAGGPYEQYF
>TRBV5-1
CASNLAGDPYNEQFF
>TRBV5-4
CASSWKGAGLTGELFF
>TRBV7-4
CASSRGQGPGNTIYF
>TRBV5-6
CASSLAGRTGEQYF
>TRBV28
CATGGDEKLFF
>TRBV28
CASSFMGQPLYTF
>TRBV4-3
CASSQGVGTGDTEAFF
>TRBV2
CASRSSGGRVDTQYF
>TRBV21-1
CASSPLQGGNEKLFF
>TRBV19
CASSITPYAGADYGYTF
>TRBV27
CASSLKGDSNQPQHF
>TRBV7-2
CASSSASGRVNTGELFF
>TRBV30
CAWSRGQGAYNEQFF
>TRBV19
CAPRGDRRDEQFF
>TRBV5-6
CASHRSVRYEQYF
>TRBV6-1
CASSEGTGGAEKLFF
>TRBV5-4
CASSSPDRANEKLFF
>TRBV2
CASSVRGQGSDELNTEAFF
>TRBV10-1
CASRYGGQPQHF
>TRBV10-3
CAIPEGLGDNEKLFF
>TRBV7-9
CASSLSGGPTSSYEQYF
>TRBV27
CASSPQQGPYGYTF
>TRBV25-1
CASSHINAHEQYF
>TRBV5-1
CASSATGNNYGYTF
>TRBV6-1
CASSEEEGSPYQPQHF
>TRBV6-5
CASSYSSQHNQPQHF
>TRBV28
CASSLVGEPQHF
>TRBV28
CASSPHLALTNEKLFF
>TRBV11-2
CASSLMTGVHSYEQYF
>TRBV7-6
CASSLRFSGETQYF
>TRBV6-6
CASSYSGGTAYEQYF
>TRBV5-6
CASSLVRGGDGYPF
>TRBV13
CASSRQSTGNTIYF
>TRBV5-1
CASSLEGVGGQPQHF
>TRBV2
CASTPGASGGVYEQYF
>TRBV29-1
CSVGTGLNTEAFF
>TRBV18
CASSPPPPGEQYF
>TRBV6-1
CASSEDRGAYEQYF
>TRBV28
CATSDRGRGDEQYF
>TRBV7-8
CASSPLLLNTEAFF